These T cell receptor beta chains were read from a single sample in a study of OX40 agonist ivuxolimab in advanced cancers. Measured with immunoSEQ multiplex PCR; TCRdb has only the in-frame clones, and not every one. The sample includes tens of thousands of clones, more than 80% seen only once; the top ten take under 0.6%. The source material was CD4+ or CD8+ T cells sorted from blood, sampled in a trial of the OX40 agonist ivuxolimab. Receptors were obtained from an adult with an advanced solid tumor such as melanoma, head and neck, liver or kidney cancer. Both conserved end residues are part of each CDR3. Each record gives: CDR3 protein, J gene, CDR3 length, V gene.

cdr3_aa: CASSFDRAGDTEAFF
j_call: TRBJ1-1
cdr3_length: 15
v_call: TRBV5-1

cdr3_aa: CASSLAWLADNEQFF
j_call: TRBJ2-1
cdr3_length: 15
v_call: TRBV5-1

cdr3_aa: CSVVEQGESSGANVLTF
j_call: TRBJ2-6
cdr3_length: 17
v_call: TRBV29-1

cdr3_aa: CASGRGSHEKLFF
j_call: TRBJ1-4
cdr3_length: 13
v_call: TRBV5-5

cdr3_aa: CASSPGQGTDTQYF
j_call: TRBJ2-3
cdr3_length: 14
v_call: TRBV7-3

cdr3_aa: CASSTRGTEQYF
j_call: TRBJ2-7
cdr3_length: 12
v_call: TRBV6-6

cdr3_aa: CASSLDGRLDTQYF
j_call: TRBJ2-3
cdr3_length: 14
v_call: TRBV11-2

cdr3_aa: CASSFGRVGSKGYTF
j_call: TRBJ1-2
cdr3_length: 15
v_call: TRBV28

cdr3_aa: CASRATGGQYNEQFF
j_call: TRBJ2-1
cdr3_length: 15
v_call: TRBV7-6

cdr3_aa: CASSGGLGTYEQYF
j_call: TRBJ2-7
cdr3_length: 14
v_call: TRBV27